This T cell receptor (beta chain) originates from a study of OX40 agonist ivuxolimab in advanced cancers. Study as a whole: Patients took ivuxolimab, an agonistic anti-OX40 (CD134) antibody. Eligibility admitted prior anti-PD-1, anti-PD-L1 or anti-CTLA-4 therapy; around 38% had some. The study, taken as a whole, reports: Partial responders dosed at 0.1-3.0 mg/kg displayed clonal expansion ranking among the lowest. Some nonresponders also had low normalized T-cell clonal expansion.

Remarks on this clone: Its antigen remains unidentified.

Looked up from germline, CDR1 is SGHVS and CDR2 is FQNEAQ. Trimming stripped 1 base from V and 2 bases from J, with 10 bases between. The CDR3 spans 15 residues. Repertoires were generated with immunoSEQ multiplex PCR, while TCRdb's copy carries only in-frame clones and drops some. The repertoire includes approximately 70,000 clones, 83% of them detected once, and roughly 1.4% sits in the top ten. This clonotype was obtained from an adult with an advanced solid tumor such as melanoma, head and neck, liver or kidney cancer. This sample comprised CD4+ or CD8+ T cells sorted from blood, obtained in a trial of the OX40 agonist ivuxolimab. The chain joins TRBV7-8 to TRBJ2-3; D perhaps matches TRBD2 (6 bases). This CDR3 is CASSLDGGSTDTQYF. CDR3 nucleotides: TGTGCCAGCAGCTTAGATGGGGGGTCCACAGATACGCAGTATTTT.